A single sample is the source of the 5 T cell receptor beta chains below, sequenced in a study of blood T cells in healthy people across ages (dated by TCRdb to between 2015 and 2017). Library generation was performed with 5' RACE. TCRdb names Illumina HiSeq 2500 as the instrument used. A second PCR of roughly 7 to 11 cycles was performed with a sample-barcoded 5' primer and a J-beta primer mix. The raw public data were reprocessed by TCRdb itself: fastp quality trimming at Q25, MiXCR clonotype calling, in-frame beta chains only. All rows with the same CDR3 protein become a single entry with the most common DNA and genes. In all, the sample holds approximately 730,000 distinct CDR3 sequences, and around 40% of those were seen once. The top ten constitute 20% to 25% of the sample. The specimen sequenced was blood. Receptors were obtained from an older woman in good health.

This clonotype appeared many times. The chain carries TRBV7-2 and TRBJ1-2, with TRBD1 matching 10 bases. J gave up 8 bases and V 5 bases, and 5 bases lay outside the gene matches. CDR3 length: 13 amino acids. Germline V lookup: CDR1 SGHTA, CDR2 FQGNSA. For the CDR3, the DNA is TGTGCCAGCAGCCCGGGACAGGGGCGAGGCTACACCTTC. Translated: CASSPGQGRGYTF.

The V call is TRBV4-2, the J call TRBJ2-7; 7 bases are a match to TRBD2. The V gene's germline CDR1 is LGHNA and CDR2 YNFKEQ. The CDR3 is made up of 17 amino acids. The ends lost 7 bases at V and 1 base at J; junction bases unmatched: 16. CDR3 sequence (DNA): TGTGCCAGCAACACGGGAGGAGTGCTAACCCCTTCCTACGAGCAGTACTTC. It yields the protein CASNTGGVLTPSYEQYF.

About this clonotype itself: At one of its ends the junction is not consistent with the germline gene, which may arise from a read error. This sequence joins TRBV9 and TRBJ1-4, with D uncertain. The CDR3 has 17 residues. Germline lookup yields CDR1 SGDLS and CDR2 YYNGEE. Here the CDR3 reads CASSVSYGSSTSEKLFF. The CDR3 DNA sequence: TGTGCCAGCAGCGTTTCTTACGGATCCTCAACTAGTGAAAAACTGTTTTTT.

Concerning this clonotype: One end of the junction fails to match germline, which may point to a read error. The rearrangement joins TRBV13 to TRBJ2-4, with 9 nucleotides matching TRBD1. The CDR3 runs 15 residues. Germline V CDR1 and CDR2: PRHDT, FYEKMQ (reference sequence). CDR3 DNA sequence: TGTGCCAGCGGCTTCGGACAGGGGACCAAAAACATTCAGTACTTC. This sequence encodes CASGFGQGTKNIQYF.

This chain uses TRBV12-3 or TRBV12-4 with TRBJ2-1; D is perhaps TRBD1 (5 bases). V was cut by 3 bases and J by 8 bases, with 8 bases left in between. This CDR3 comprises 12 residues. The CDR3: CASSFKGYEQFF. CDR3 nucleotide sequence: TGTGCCAGCAGTTTTAAGGGGTATGAGCAGTTCTTC.